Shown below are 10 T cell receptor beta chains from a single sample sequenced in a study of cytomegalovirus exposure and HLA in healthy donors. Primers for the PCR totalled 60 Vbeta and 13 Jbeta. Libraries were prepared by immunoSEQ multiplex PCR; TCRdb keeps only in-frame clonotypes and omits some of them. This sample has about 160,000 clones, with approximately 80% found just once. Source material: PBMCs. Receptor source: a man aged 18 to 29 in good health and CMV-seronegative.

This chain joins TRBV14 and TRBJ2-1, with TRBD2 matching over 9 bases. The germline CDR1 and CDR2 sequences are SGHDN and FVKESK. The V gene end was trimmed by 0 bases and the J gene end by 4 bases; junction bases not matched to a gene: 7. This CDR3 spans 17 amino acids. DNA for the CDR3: TGTGCCAGCAGCCAAGATAGGGCGGGGGGGCCTTACAATGAGCAGTTCTTC. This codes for CASSQDRAGGPYNEQFF.

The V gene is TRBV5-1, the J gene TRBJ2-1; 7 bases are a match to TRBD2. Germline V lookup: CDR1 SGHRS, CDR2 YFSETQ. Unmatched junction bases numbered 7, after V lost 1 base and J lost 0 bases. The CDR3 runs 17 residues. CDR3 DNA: TGCGCCAGCAGCTTGCAGGGAGGGACGAGCTCCTACAATGAGCAGTTCTTC. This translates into CASSLQGGTSSYNEQFF. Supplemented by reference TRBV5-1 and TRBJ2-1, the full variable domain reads KAGVTQTPRYLIKTRGQQVTLSCSPISGHRSVSWYQQTPGQGLQFLFEYFSETQRNKGNFPGRFSGRQFSNSRSEMNVSTLELGDSALYLCASSLQGGTSSYNEQFFGPGTRLTVL.

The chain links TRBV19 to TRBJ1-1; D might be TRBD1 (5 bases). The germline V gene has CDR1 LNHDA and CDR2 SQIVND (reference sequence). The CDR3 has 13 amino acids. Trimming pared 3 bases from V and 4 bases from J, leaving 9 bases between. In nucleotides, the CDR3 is TGTGCCAGTAGTATTAGTAGGGGCACTGAAGCTTTCTTT. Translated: CASSISRGTEAFF.

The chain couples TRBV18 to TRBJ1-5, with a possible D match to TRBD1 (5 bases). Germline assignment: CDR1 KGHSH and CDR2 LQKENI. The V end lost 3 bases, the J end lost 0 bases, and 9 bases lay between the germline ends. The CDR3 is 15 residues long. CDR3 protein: CASSPTGYSNQPQHF. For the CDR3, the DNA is TGTGCCAGCTCACCTACAGGTTATAGCAATCAGCCCCAGCATTTT.

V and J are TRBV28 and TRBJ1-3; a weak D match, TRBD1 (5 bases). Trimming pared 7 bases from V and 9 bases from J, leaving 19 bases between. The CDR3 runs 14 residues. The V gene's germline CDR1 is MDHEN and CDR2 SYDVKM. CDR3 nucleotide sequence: TGTGCCAGCACCCCGTGGGGAGGGGAGTCCACCATATATTTT. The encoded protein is CASTPWGGESTIYF.

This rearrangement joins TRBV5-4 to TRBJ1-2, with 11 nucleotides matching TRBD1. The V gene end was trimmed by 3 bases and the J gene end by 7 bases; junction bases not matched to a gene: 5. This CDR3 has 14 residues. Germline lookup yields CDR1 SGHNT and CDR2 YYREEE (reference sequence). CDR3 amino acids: CASSSGTGGGGYTF. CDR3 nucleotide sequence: TGTGCCAGCAGCTCCGGGACAGGGGGTGGTGGCTACACCTTC.

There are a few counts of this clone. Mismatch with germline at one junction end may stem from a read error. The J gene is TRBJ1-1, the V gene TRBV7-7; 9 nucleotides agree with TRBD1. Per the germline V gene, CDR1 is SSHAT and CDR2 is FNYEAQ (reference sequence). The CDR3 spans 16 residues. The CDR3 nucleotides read TGTGCTAGCAGCTTCGGAAAGACAGGGGGGGACACTGAAGCTTTCTTT. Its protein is CASSFGKTGGDTEAFF. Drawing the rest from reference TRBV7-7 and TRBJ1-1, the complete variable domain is GAGVSQSPRYKVTKRGQDVTLRCDPISSHATLYWYQQALGQGPEFLTYFNYEAQPDKSGLPSDRFSAERPEGSISTLTIQRTEQRDSAMYRCASSFGKTGGDTEAFFGQGTRLTVV.

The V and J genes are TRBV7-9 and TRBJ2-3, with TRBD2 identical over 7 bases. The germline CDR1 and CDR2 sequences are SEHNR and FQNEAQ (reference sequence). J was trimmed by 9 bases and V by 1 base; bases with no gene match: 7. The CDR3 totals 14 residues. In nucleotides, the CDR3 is TGTGCCAGCAGCTTAGTTGGGCTAGCGGTAACGCAGTATTTT. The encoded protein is CASSLVGLAVTQYF.

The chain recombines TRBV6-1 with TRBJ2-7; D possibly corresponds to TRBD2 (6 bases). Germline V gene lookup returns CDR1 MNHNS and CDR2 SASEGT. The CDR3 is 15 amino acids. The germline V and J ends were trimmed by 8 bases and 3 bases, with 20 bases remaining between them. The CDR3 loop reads CASYPRGSQGYEQYF. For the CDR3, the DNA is TGTGCCAGCTACCCCCGGGGGTCCCAAGGCTACGAGCAGTACTTC.

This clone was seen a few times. The CDR3 region is CASSLWGGQEKSEQYF. The CDR3 DNA reads TGTGCCAGCAGTTTATGGGGAGGGCAGGAGAAAAGCGAGCAGTACTTC. V usage is TRBV28 and J usage is TRBJ2-7; TRBD2 aligns across 7 bases. The germline gives CDR1 MDHEN, CDR2 SYDVKM. J lost 6 bases, V lost 0 bases, and 11 bases had no gene match. This CDR3 is 16 amino acids long.